This T cell receptor beta chain was documented in a study of T cell responses to AZD1222 COVID-19 vaccine. Study-level background: Second doses were pooled across both intervals (about 4 or about 12 weeks). Overall study results and limits: Regions 160-218 and 743-854 dominated among vaccine-associated CD4 TCRs spanning spike. Rises in breadth and depth of Spike-specific TCRs came after two AZD1222 doses.

CDR1 LGHDT and CDR2 YNNKEL come from the germline V gene (reference sequence). CDR3 size: 18 residues. V gave up 0 bases and J gave up 5 bases; unmatched junction bases: 7. Profiled with immunoSEQ multiplex PCR; TCRdb holds only in-frame clones, not every one. The table shows fewer than 110,000 clones, with about 88% occurring only once. This clone has just one count. Antigen specificity is unknown. This clonotype originated in an adult in good health. Sequencing was performed on peripheral blood, taken on day 0 of AZD1222 vaccination. The rearrangement links TRBV3-1 (or the pseudogene TRBV3-2) to TRBJ2-1; 13 bases map to TRBD2. CDR3 bases: TGTGCCAGCAGCCAAGATTCGGGGACTAGCGGGATAAACAATGAGCAGTTCTTC. Translated, it gives CASSQDSGTSGINNEQFF.